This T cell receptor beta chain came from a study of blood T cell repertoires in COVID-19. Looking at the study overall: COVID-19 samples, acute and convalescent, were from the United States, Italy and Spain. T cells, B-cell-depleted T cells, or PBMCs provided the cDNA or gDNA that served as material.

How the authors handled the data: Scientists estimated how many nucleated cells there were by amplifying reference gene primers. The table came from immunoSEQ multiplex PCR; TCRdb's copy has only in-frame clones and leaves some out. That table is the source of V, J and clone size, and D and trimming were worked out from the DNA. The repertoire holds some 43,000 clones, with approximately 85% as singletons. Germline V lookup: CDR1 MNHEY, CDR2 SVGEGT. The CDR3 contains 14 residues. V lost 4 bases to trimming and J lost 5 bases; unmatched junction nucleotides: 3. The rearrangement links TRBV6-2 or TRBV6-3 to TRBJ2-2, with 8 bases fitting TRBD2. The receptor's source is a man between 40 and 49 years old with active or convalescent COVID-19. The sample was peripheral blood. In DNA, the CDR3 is TGTGCCAGCAGTTTGGGACTAGAGACCGGGGAGCTGTTTTTT. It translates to CASSLGLETGELFF.